These T cell receptor beta chains were read from a single sample in a study of CD8 T cells in Susac syndrome. TCRdb redid the calling of the immunoSEQ multiplex PCR reads with MiXCR, one entry per CDR3 protein. The sample yields around 170,000 distinct CDR3 sequences, 85% to 95% seen once. Sample: CD4+ T cells from PBMCs. The receptors stem from a human donor with Susac syndrome. CDR3s include the opening cysteine and the closing phenylalanine or tryptophan. The D gene is left open where the match is weak. The size field is filled for only some rows; it gives once, few, many or a size class.

TRBV6-5	.	13	TRBJ2-1	.	CASSRSGPGEQFF	TGTGCCAGCAGCCGCAGTGGGCCAGGAGAGCAGTTCTTC
TRBV5-1	TRBD2	16	TRBJ2-3	.	CASSPGTSGHTDTQYF	TGCGCCAGCAGCCCCGGGACTAGCGGACACACAGATACGCAGTATTTT
TRBV7-3	.	13	TRBJ1-1	.	CASSLNTDTEAFF	TGTGCCAGCAGCTTAAATACGGACACTGAAGCTTTCTTT
TRBV5-1	.	15	TRBJ2-5	.	CASSFARGGEETQYF	TGCGCCAGCAGCTTCGCCAGAGGGGGGGAAGAGACCCAGTACTTC
TRBV20-1	.	12	TRBJ1-1	.	CSASGLNTEAFF	TGCAGTGCTAGTGGGCTGAACACTGAAGCTTTCTTT
TRBV25-1	.	12	TRBJ2-7	.	CASSDRGNEQYF	TGTGCCAGCAGTGATCGGGGGAACGAGCAGTACTTC
TRBV5-1	.	14	TRBJ2-2	.	CASSSGQNTGELFF	TGCGCCAGCAGCTCGGGACAGAACACCGGGGAGCTGTTTTTT
TRBV18	TRBD1	14	TRBJ2-1	.	CASSQGQGFGEQFF	TGTGCCAGCTCACAAGGACAGGGGTTTGGTGAGCAGTTCTTC
TRBV29-1	TRBD2	11	TRBJ2-1	.	CSAAGVHEQFF	TGCAGCGCAGCGGGGGTGCATGAGCAGTTCTTC
TRBV2	.	14	TRBJ1-4	.	CASNEGGKYEKLFF	TGTGCCAGCAACGAGGGGGGAAAGTATGAAAAACTGTTTTTT
TRBV12-3/TRBV12-4	.	12	TRBJ2-1	.	CASVGSGNEQFF	TGTGCCAGCGTAGGATCGGGGAATGAGCAGTTCTTC
TRBV2	.	14	TRBJ1-2	.	CASSESGSLYGYTF	TGTGCCAGCAGTGAGTCTGGGAGTCTGTACGGCTACACCTTC
TRBV5-4	.	16	TRBJ2-6	once	CASSLDQSSGANVLTF	TGTGCCAGCAGCTTGGATCAAAGCTCTGGGGCCAACGTCCTGACTTTC
TRBV29-1	.	13	TRBJ2-5	once	CSARKTVQETQYF	TGCAGCGCCAGAAAGACAGTCCAAGAGACCCAGTACTTC
TRBV3-1	.	14	TRBJ1-6	.	CASSPWTVNSPLHF	TGTGCCAGCAGCCCATGGACAGTGAATTCACCCCTCCACTTT
TRBV7-2	TRBD1	13	TRBJ1-1	.	CASSSTGTGRAFF	TGTGCCAGCAGCTCAACCGGGACAGGGCGAGCTTTCTTT
TRBV5-1	TRBD2	16	TRBJ2-3	.	CASSRIAGGYTDTQYF	TGCGCCAGCAGTCGGATAGCGGGGGGCTACACAGATACGCAGTATTTT
TRBV20-1	TRBD2	15	TRBJ2-3	.	CSAASGTAKIDTQYF	TGCAGTGCTGCTAGCGGGACCGCGAAGATAGATACGCAGTATTTT
TRBV9	.	17	TRBJ1-6	.	CASSSRTGTRANSPLHF	TGTGCCAGCAGCTCCCGAACCGGGACTAGAGCTAATTCACCCCTCCACTTT
TRBV6-5	TRBD2	14	TRBJ2-7	few	CASSYLSGAYEQYF	TGTGCCAGCAGTTACTTGAGCGGGGCCTACGAGCAGTACTTC
TRBV27	TRBD1	14	TRBJ1-1	.	CASSPRGLQTEAFF	TGTGCCAGCAGTCCCAGGGGGCTCCAAACCGAAGCTTTCTTT
TRBV4-3	TRBD1	15	TRBJ2-7	.	CASSHDGTGGYEQYF	TGCGCCAGCAGCCACGATGGGACAGGGGGCTACGAGCAGTACTTC
TRBV30	TRBD1	16	TRBJ1-1	.	CAWSGDRGRGNTEAFF	TGTGCCTGGAGTGGGGACAGGGGGCGGGGGAACACTGAAGCTTTCTTT
TRBV30	.	13	TRBJ2-6	.	CALNRAGANVLTF	TGTGCCTTAAACAGGGCTGGGGCCAACGTCCTGACTTTC
TRBV20-1	.	12	TRBJ1-1	.	CSARGRVTEAFF	TGCAGTGCTAGAGGGCGGGTCACTGAAGCTTTCTTT
TRBV7-2	TRBD1	15	TRBJ1-5	.	CASSLAQGAGQPQHF	TGTGCCAGCAGCTTAGCTCAGGGGGCGGGACAGCCCCAGCATTTT
TRBV3-1	.	13	TRBJ2-3	.	CASSQVDTDTQYF	TGTGCCAGCAGCCAAGTGGACACAGATACGCAGTATTTT
TRBV5-1	.	13	TRBJ2-5	.	CASSWGTEETQYF	TGCGCCAGCAGCTGGGGGACTGAAGAGACCCAGTACTTC
TRBV25-1	.	16	TRBJ1-3	.	CASSGTALISGNTIYF	TGTGCCAGCTCGGGAACCGCCCTAATCTCTGGAAACACCATATATTTT
TRBV6-6	.	16	TRBJ2-7	.	CASSYLAAGFGYEQYF	TGTGCCAGCAGTTACTTGGCGGCGGGGTTCGGTTACGAGCAGTACTTC
TRBV6-6	TRBD1	14	TRBJ2-1	.	CASSRDRGYNEQFF	TGTGCCAGCAGCCGGGACAGGGGATACAATGAGCAGTTCTTC
TRBV15	.	15	TRBJ1-4	.	CATSGIYSPSEKLFF	TGTGCCACCAGCGGAATCTATTCCCCCAGTGAAAAACTGTTTTTT
TRBV6-6	TRBD1	15	TRBJ2-7	.	CASSYSTGGAYEQYF	TGTGCCAGCAGTTACTCGACAGGGGGGGCCTACGAGCAGTACTTC
TRBV29-1	.	12	TRBJ1-1	.	CSVDSGNTEAFF	TGCAGCGTTGATTCAGGGAACACTGAAGCTTTCTTT
TRBV10-3	TRBD1	15	TRBJ1-1	.	CAISESGTENTEAFF	TGTGCCATCAGTGAGTCTGGGACAGAGAACACTGAAGCTTTCTTT
TRBV6-5	.	15	TRBJ2-7	.	CASSYSEGKVYEQYF	TGTGCCAGCAGTTACTCGGAGGGGAAAGTCTACGAGCAGTACTTC
TRBV27	.	15	TRBJ2-2	.	CASSLRGRDTGELFF	TGTGCCAGCAGTTTACGGGGACGGGACACCGGGGAGCTGTTTTTT
TRBV30	.	11	TRBJ2-4	few	CAWTSGDIQYF	TGTGCCTGGACCTCTGGGGACATTCAGTACTTC
TRBV3-1	.	15	TRBJ2-5	.	CASSQLLPGKETQYF	TGTGCCAGCAGCCAATTGTTGCCGGGGAAAGAGACCCAGTACTTC
TRBV30	TRBD2	15	TRBJ2-4	.	CAWSLAGLAKNIQYF	TGTGCCTGGAGTCTAGCGGGGCTAGCCAAAAACATTCAGTACTTC
TRBV3-1	TRBD1	13	TRBJ1-6	.	CASSRTGEAPLHF	TGTGCCAGCAGCAGGACAGGGGAGGCCCCCCTCCACTTT
TRBV24-1	.	9	TRBJ1-4	.	CATSDLQLF	TGTGCCACCAGTGATTTGCAACTTTTT
TRBV7-9	.	14	TRBJ1-2	.	CASSRGQSNYGYTF	TGTGCCAGCAGCCGGGGACAATCAAACTATGGCTACACCTTC
TRBV3-1	.	15	TRBJ1-1	.	CASSQDGRVGTEAFF	TGTGCCAGCAGCCAAGATGGCAGGGTTGGCACTGAAGCTTTCTTT
TRBV10-3	.	15	TRBJ2-7	.	CAISSGQTILYEQYF	TGTGCCATCAGCAGCGGACAGACCATACTCTACGAGCAGTACTTC
TRBV24-1	.	14	TRBJ2-3	.	CATSDGGPGDTQYF	TGTGCCACCAGTGATGGGGGGCCTGGAGATACGCAGTATTTT
TRBV2	TRBD2	15	TRBJ2-2	.	CASSAGGGVTGELFF	TGTGCCAGCAGTGCGGGAGGGGGAGTCACCGGGGAGCTGTTTTTT
TRBV14	.	12	TRBJ1-6	.	CASSHHNSPLHF	TGTGCCAGCAGCCACCATAATTCACCCCTCCACTTT
TRBV2	.	14	TRBJ2-4	.	CASSDGGDKNIQYF	TGTGCCAGCAGTGACGGGGGAGACAAAAACATTCAGTACTTC